The rows below give T cell receptor beta chains drawn from one sample of a study of T cell responses to AZD1222 COVID-19 vaccine. Assay: immunoSEQ multiplex PCR; the TCRdb copy retains only in-frame clones and omits some. The data contain roughly 110,000 clones, about nine tenths of them singletons. The material sequenced was peripheral blood, taken on day 0 of AZD1222 vaccination. The receptors originated from an adult in good health. Both conserved end residues are part of each CDR3. Fields, in order: D gene, J gene, V gene, CDR3 DNA, CDR3 protein. A D gene is named only where the DNA matches it firmly.

TRBD1,TRBJ2-7,TRBV7-2,TGTGCCAGCAGCCTACCGGGACAGACCTACGAGCAGTACTTC,CASSLPGQTYEQYF
-,TRBJ1-5,TRBV4-1,TGCGCCAGCAGCCAAGAATCGGCAGGATTTAGCAATCAGCCCCAGCATTTT,CASSQESAGFSNQPQHF
-,TRBJ1-2,TRBV15,TGTGCCACCAGCAGAGATTCAGAGGACTTCTATGGCTACACCTTC,CATSRDSEDFYGYTF
-,TRBJ1-5,TRBV7-9,TGTGCCAGCAGCTTAGAGTCAGGGTTAGCTTCCAATCAGCCCCAGCATTTT,CASSLESGLASNQPQHF
-,TRBJ2-4,TRBV9,TGTGCCGACTGGCAGATGACCAAAAACATTCAGTACTTC,CADWQMTKNIQYF
TRBD1,TRBJ2-7,TRBV9,TGTGCCAGCAGCGACGGGACAGGGCGCTACGAGCAGTACTTC,CASSDGTGRYEQYF
TRBD1,TRBJ1-2,TRBV4-3,TGCGCCAGCAGCCACACGACAGGGAATGGCTACACCTTC,CASSHTTGNGYTF
-,TRBJ1-2,TRBV10-1,TGCGCCTCTCGTCGCGTCTATGGCTACACCTTC,CASRRVYGYTF
-,TRBJ1-6,TRBV4-1,TGCGCCAGCAGCCAAGATCGGCGGTCACCCCTCCACTTT,CASSQDRRSPLHF
TRBD2,TRBJ2-3,TRBV7-3,TGTGCCAGCAGCATTGGACTAGCGGCACAACTAAGTCAGTATTTT,CASSIGLAAQLSQYF
TRBD1,TRBJ1-3,TRBV29-1,TGCAGCGTTGAATCGAGAGGGGGCTGGTACTCTGGAAACACCATATATTTT,CSVESRGGWYSGNTIYF
TRBD2,TRBJ2-7,TRBV18,TGTGCCAGCTCACCAGGACTAGCGGTTTACGAGCAGTACTTC,CASSPGLAVYEQYF
-,TRBJ2-1,TRBV6-5,TGTGCCAGCAGTTTAGTCGGTGAGCAGTTCTTC,CASSLVGEQFF
-,TRBJ2-1,TRBV21-1,TGTGCCAGCAGCCTCCCTGTGGGGGCCCGGTCCGATGAGCAGTTCTTC,CASSLPVGARSDEQFF
-,TRBJ2-3,TRBV6-4,TGTGCCAGCAGTGACGCTTCAACTGGGAGAGATACGCAGTATTTT,CASSDASTGRDTQYF
TRBD2,TRBJ2-7,TRBV30,TGTGCCTGGAGTGTTGGCGGGAGCTCCTACGAGCAGTACTTC,CAWSVGGSSYEQYF